Listed below are T cell receptor beta chains from one sample, sequenced in a study of PD-1 blockade in classical Hodgkin lymphoma. Profiled with immunoSEQ multiplex PCR; TCRdb holds only in-frame clones, not every one. This sample has fewer than 45,000 clones, with around two thirds found just once. This specimen was peripheral blood mononuclear cells (PBMCs), taken before the fourth cycle of nivolumab. All receptors derive from a human donor with classical Hodgkin lymphoma. Both conserved end residues are trimmed from each CDR3. A D gene is named only where the DNA matches it firmly.

V gene,J gene,D gene,CDR3 protein
TRBV18,TRBJ1-5,.,ASSQMGRGGQPQH
TRBV10-2,TRBJ2-4,.,ASSEIPGGSKNIQY
TRBV28,TRBJ1-2,.,ASSLTGKNDGYT
TRBV5-5,TRBJ1-1,.,ASSQDLGGLGGAF
TRBV7-9,TRBJ2-5,TRBD1,ASSLEGTVPMETQY
TRBV7-9,TRBJ2-1,.,ASSLEGTLLVNEQF
TRBV28,TRBJ2-1,TRBD1,ASIPGGTGYYNEQF
TRBV5-1,TRBJ2-5,TRBD2,ASSFRGGQETQY
TRBV5-1,TRBJ2-3,TRBD2,ASSLAGLAGQDTQY
TRBV11-2,TRBJ2-5,TRBD2,ASSPGLAETQY
TRBV18,TRBJ1-1,.,ASSLLSGVTEAF
TRBV30,TRBJ2-4,.,AWSQPSTGNIQY
TRBV28,TRBJ1-5,.,ASRLQEDSNQPQH
TRBV6-6,TRBJ2-3,TRBD2,ASSYSLAGADTQY
TRBV6-1,TRBJ1-2,.,ASRDSQHNYGYT
TRBV6-5,TRBJ2-7,TRBD2,ASSYSSGGAAYEQY
TRBV5-1,TRBJ1-4,TRBD1,ASSLAGQTTNEKLF
TRBV7-2,TRBJ2-1,.,ASSLRTIGQF
TRBV7-2,TRBJ2-5,.,ASSPADRRQETQY
TRBV28,TRBJ2-5,TRBD1,ASSLGTGESETQY
TRBV10-3,TRBJ1-1,.,AISESTRQNTEAF
TRBV7-2,TRBJ1-4,.,ASSLERQVYEKLF
TRBV5-1,TRBJ1-2,.,ASSLGQSYGYT
TRBV7-2,TRBJ1-5,.,ASSLVGPPEPQH
TRBV11-3,TRBJ2-1,TRBD2,ASSSGLAGPSGEQF
TRBV1,TRBJ1-1,.,TSSQGGSGGVKSTEAF
TRBV7-2,TRBJ1-2,.,ASSLELQVYYGYT
TRBV5-6,TRBJ1-3,.,ASSLSSLYSGNTIY